This entry describes one T cell receptor (beta chain). Its antigen is currently not known. Qualities for individual bases were not recorded, and no much larger clone is one base off. TCRbeta CDR3 regions were amplified from genomic DNA using the immunoSEQ Assay, a bias-controlled multiplex PCR. In the original analysis: Nucleated cell counts per sample were estimated from amplification of reference gene primers within the assay. To quantify the absolute abundance of each unique TCRbeta CDR3 rearrangement, sequence reads were collapsed and filtered. For each sample, productive Simpson clonality was calculated by taking the square root of Simpson's diversity index across productive rearrangements. The immuneACCESS repertoire file appears here via TCRdb, limited to in-frame rearrangements. These files lack a portion of the clones; in checked studies, under half of the deficit traces to unresolved V genes, and the cause of the others is not known. That table furnishes V, J and clone size, whereas the DNA furnished D and trimming. This sample lists about 400,000 clones; around 89% were detected once. In total, the top ten clones hold approximately 4.5% of the sample.

This record comes from a study of blood T cell repertoires in COVID-19 (TCRdb year 2020). Describing the broader study: Samples covering the acute and convalescent phases of COVID-19 were provided by collaborators in the United States, Italy and Spain. The prospective study material was composed of cDNA or gDNA derived from T cells, B-cell-depleted T cells, or PBMCs. Nearly every sample came with metadata listing a de-identified subject ID, COVID-19 status, age in years and sex. Deeply sampled blood TCRbeta repertoires from subjects exposed to, actively infected with, or recovered from COVID-19 were included in the dataset. Samples were obtained from the ongoing ImmuneRACE study (first 160 participants) and from 950 to 1,500 subjects provided by 6 global collaborators. The repertoires were released in a freely available public database intended as a resource for research on the immune response to SARS-CoV-2. Where HLA class I and class II types were available, the types were taken from metadata supplied by the sample provider, not from assay-based typing. Beyond this particular receptor, the publication reports: Clinical and demographic metadata were provided uncurated, with the amount varying by source and participant.

Each collaborating institution followed its own protocols to collect whole blood in K2EDTA tubes. For TCRbeta analysis, collaborators shipped samples as frozen whole blood, isolated PBMCs, or DNA extracted from either of those sample types. Relative to germline, V is missing 6 bases and J is missing 3 bases, with 6 bases of the junction outside any gene match. Reading from cysteine to phenylalanine, the CDR3 counts 15 amino acids. The entry retains the CDR3 DNA only, 45 bases that are in frame from base 1. Taken from the germline V gene, the CDR1 and CDR2 loops are MDHEN and SYDVKM. This receptor was obtained from a woman aged 30 to 39 with acute or convalescent COVID-19. The sequenced material came from peripheral blood. Recombination joined TRBV28 with TRBJ2-5; the junction holds 11 bases that match TRBD2. In nucleotide form, the sequence is TGTGCCAGCAGCCAACTAGCGGGGGACAAAGAGACCCAGTACTTC. This encodes CASSQLAGDKETQYF.